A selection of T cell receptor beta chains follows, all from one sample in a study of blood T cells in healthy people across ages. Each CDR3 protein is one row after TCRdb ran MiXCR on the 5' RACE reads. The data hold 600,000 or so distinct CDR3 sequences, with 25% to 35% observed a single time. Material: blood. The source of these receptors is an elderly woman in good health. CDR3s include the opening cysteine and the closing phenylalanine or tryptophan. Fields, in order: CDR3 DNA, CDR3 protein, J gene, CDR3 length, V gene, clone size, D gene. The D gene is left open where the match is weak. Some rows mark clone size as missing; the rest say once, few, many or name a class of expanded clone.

TGTGCCAGCAGCTTAGACGCGGTTAATCAGCCCCAGCATTTT	CASSLDAVNQPQHF	TRBJ1-5	14	TRBV11-2	few	NA
TGCGGTGCTCTCAAAGAAGGGGCCGGTACTGAAGCTTTCTTT	CGALKEGAGTEAFF	TRBJ1-1	14	TRBV20-1	NA	NA
TGTGCCAGCAGCCGAGACCAGAGCTACACCTTC	CASSRDQSYTF	TRBJ1-2	11	TRBV2	many	NA
TGTGCCAACAGTCCCTTGGGCGGGGCCCAAGAGACCCAGTACTTC	CANSPLGGAQETQYF	TRBJ2-5	15	TRBV28	NA	NA
TGTGCCAGCAGCTTAGACGGGGGGGCCACAGATACGCAGTATTTT	CASSLDGGATDTQYF	TRBJ2-3	15	TRBV7-8	many	TRBD2
TGCGCCAGCAGCCTCACAGGGGGCGAGGGGACCCAGTACTTC	CASSLTGGEGTQYF	TRBJ2-5	14	TRBV4-3	many	TRBD1
TGTGCCAGCAGCTTGGGGGACACCCAAGAGACCCAGTACTTC	CASSLGDTQETQYF	TRBJ2-5	14	TRBV5-6	many	NA
TGTGCCAGCAGCCAAGGGTTCGCGGGGAGGACAGATACGCAGTATTTT	CASSQGFAGRTDTQYF	TRBJ2-3	16	TRBV3-1	few	NA
TGTGCCAGCAGCTTAACCAAGGGACAGCCCCAGCATTTT	CASSLTKGQPQHF	TRBJ1-5	13	TRBV7-2	many	NA
TGTGCCAGCGGTGCGAGACGGGGAGGAGGACCCCTCCACTTT	CASGARRGGGPLHF	TRBJ1-6	14	TRBV2	NA	NA
TGTGCCAGCAGCACCCTGTTGGGGAGTGAGCAGTTCTTC	CASSTLLGSEQFF	TRBJ2-1	13	TRBV7-3	NA	NA
TGCGCCAGCAGCTTGGGGTCGGGATTACCTTACAATGAGCAGTTCTTC	CASSLGSGLPYNEQFF	TRBJ2-1	16	TRBV5-1	many	NA
TGTGCCAGCAGCCCGCGGACAGCTCAGTACTTC	CASSPRTAQYF	TRBJ2-5	11	TRBV7-2	many	NA
TGTGCCAGCAGGGAGTTCTCAGGGAGCACTGAAGCTTTCTTT	CASREFSGSTEAFF	TRBJ1-1	14	TRBV7-8	NA	NA
TGCAGTGCTCAACAGGGTGCCAATCAGCCCCAGCATTTT	CSAQQGANQPQHF	TRBJ1-5	13	TRBV20-1	many	NA
TGCAGTGCTAGACCCCCCAAGGGGGGCCCCGCTGGGTCCTACAATGAGCAGTTCTTC	CSARPPKGGPAGSYNEQFF	TRBJ2-1	19	TRBV20-1	many	NA